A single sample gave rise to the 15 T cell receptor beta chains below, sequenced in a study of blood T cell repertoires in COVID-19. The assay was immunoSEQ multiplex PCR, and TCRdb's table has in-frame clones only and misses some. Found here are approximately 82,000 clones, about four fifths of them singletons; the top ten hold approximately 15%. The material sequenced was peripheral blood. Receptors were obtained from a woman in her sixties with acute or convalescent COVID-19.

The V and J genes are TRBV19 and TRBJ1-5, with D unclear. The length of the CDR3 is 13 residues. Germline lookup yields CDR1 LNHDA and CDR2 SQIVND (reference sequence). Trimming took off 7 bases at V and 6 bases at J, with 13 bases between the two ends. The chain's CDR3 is CASTKLPGQPQHF. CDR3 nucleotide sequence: TGTGCCAGTACAAAACTCCCCGGTCAGCCCCAGCATTTT.

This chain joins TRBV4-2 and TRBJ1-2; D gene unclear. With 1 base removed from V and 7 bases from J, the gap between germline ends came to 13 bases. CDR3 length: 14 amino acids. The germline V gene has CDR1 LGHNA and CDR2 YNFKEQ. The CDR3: CASSQGSEHGGYTF. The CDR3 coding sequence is TGTGCCAGCAGCCAAGGTTCGGAGCACGGTGGCTACACCTTC.

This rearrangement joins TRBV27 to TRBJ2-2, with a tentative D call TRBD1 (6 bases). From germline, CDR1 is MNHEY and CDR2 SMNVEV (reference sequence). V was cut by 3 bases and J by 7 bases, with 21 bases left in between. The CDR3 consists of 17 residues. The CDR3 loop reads CASSFQGSILFDGELFF. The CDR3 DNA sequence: TGTGCCAGCAGTTTCCAGGGGTCCATACTTTTCGACGGGGAGCTGTTTTTT.

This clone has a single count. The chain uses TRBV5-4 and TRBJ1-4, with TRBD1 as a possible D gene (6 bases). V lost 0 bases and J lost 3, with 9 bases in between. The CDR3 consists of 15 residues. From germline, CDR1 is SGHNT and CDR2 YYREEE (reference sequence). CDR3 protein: CASSLDTGPNEKLFF. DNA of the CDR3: TGTGCCAGCAGCTTGGATACAGGGCCTAATGAAAAACTGTTTTTT.

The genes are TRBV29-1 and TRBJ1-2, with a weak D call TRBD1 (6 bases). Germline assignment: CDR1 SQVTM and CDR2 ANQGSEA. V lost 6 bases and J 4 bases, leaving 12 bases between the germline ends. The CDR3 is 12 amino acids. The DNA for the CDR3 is TGCAGCGTGGCACAGGGATCCTATGGCTACACCTTC. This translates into CSVAQGSYGYTF.

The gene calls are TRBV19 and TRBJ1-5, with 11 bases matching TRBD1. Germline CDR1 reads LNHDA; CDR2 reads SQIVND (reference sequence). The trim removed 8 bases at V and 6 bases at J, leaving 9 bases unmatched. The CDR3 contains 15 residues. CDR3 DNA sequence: TGTGCCAGTGGTCCGGGACAGGGGGTAGTTCAGCCCCAGCATTTT. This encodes CASGPGQGVVQPQHF.

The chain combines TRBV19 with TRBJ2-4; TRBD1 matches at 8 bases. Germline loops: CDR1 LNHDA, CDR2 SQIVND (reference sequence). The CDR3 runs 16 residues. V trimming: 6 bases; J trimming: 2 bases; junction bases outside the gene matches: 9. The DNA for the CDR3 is TGTGCCAGTAGCCCGACAGGGGCCAGCACCAAAAACATTCAGTACTTC. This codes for CASSPTGASTKNIQYF.

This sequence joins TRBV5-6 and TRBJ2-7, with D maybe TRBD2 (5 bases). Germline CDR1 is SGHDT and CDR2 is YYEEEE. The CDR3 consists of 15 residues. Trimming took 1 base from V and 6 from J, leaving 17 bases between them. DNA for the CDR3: TGTGCCAGCAGCTTGAATTTAAAGCTGGCGGGCGAGCAGTACTTC. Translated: CASSLNLKLAGEQYF. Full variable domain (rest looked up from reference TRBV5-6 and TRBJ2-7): DAGVTQSPTHLIKTRGQQVTLRCSPKSGHDTVSWYQQALGQGPQFIFQYYEEEERQRGNFPDRFSGHQFPNYSSELNVNALLLGDSALYLCASSLNLKLAGEQYFGPGTRLTVT.

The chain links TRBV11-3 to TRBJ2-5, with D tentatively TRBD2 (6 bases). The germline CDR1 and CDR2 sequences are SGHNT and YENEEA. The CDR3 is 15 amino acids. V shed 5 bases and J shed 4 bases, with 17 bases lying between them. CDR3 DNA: TGTGCCAGCAGCCGGGGACTTCCTGGCCCAGAGACCCAGTACTTC. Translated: CASSRGLPGPETQYF.

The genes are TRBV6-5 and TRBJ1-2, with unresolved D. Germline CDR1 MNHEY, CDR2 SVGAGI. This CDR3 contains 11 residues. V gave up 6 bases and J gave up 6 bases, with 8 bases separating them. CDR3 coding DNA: TGTGCCAGCAGCACGAGGGATGGCTACACCTTC. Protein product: CASSTRDGYTF.

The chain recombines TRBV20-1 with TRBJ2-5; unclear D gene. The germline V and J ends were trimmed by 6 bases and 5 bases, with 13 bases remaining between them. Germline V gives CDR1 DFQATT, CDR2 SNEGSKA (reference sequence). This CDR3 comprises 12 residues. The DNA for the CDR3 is TGCAGTGCCAGTACAAAGAGGGAGACCCAGTACTTC. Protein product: CSASTKRETQYF.

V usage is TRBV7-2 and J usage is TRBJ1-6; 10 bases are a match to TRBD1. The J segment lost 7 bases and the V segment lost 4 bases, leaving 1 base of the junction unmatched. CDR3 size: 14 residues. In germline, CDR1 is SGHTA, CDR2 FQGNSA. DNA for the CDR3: TGTGCCAGCAGCTCGACAGGGGGCAATTCACCCCTCCACTTT. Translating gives CASSSTGGNSPLHF.

In DNA form, the CDR3 reads TGCACCAGCAGCCAAGAGCCCTCGCTAGCGGGAGGCGTTATTAGTACAGATACGCAGTATTTT. It encodes CTSSQEPSLAGGVISTDTQYF. The chain joins TRBV1 to TRBJ2-3; the table's D call TRBD2 went unverified against the DNA. TRBV1 is given as a pseudogene. This CDR3 spans 21 amino acids.

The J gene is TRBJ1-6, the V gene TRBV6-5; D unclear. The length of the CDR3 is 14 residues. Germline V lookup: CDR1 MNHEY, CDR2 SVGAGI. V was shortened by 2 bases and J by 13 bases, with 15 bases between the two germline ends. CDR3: CASSYEPGSSPLHF. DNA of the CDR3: TGTGCCAGCAGTTACGAGCCGGGGTCATCGCCCCTCCACTTT.

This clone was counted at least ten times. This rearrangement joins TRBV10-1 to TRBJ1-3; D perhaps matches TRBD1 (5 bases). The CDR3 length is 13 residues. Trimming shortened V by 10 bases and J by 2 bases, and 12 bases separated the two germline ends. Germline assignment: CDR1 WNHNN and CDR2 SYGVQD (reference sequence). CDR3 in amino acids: CATQGGTGNTIYF. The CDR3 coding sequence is TGCGCCACCCAGGGAGGGACTGGAAACACCATATATTTT.